The 22 T cell receptor beta chains reported below all come from one sample, sequenced in a study of T cells and Merkel cell carcinoma outcomes. Profiled with immunoSEQ multiplex PCR; TCRdb holds only in-frame clones, not every one. The sample has fewer than 5,500 clones, over 90% seen once. Input material: tumor tissue from Merkel cell carcinoma. These receptor sequences come from a human donor with Merkel cell carcinoma.

The rearrangement joins TRBV9 to TRBJ1-6, with unresolved D. Germline values: CDR1 SGDLS, CDR2 YYNGEE. This CDR3 is 14 amino acids long. With 0 bases removed from V and 10 bases from J, the gap between germline ends came to 11 bases. CDR3 sequence (DNA): TGTGCCAGCAGCGTAGGGGGTAGTGACTCACCCCTCCACTTT. It encodes CASSVGGSDSPLHF.

This chain uses TRBV5-5 with TRBJ1-5; D is unclear. V lost 4 bases, J lost 1 base, and 9 bases lay in between. This CDR3 spans 14 amino acids. The germline CDR1 and CDR2 sequences are SGHKS and YYEKEE (reference sequence). In DNA, the CDR3 is TGTGCCAGCAGCCAAGGAGGGAGCAATCAGCCCCAGCATTTT. Translated: CASSQGGSNQPQHF.

The chain is built from TRBV7-6 and TRBJ2-7, with D possibly being TRBD2 (6 bases). Germline assignment: CDR1 SGHVS and CDR2 FNYEAQ. Trimming took 1 base from V and 1 from J, leaving 14 bases between them. This CDR3 region has 16 residues. CDR3 region: CASSLVGGKTSYEQYF. The CDR3 bases are TGTGCCAGCAGCTTAGTCGGCGGGAAAACTTCCTACGAGCAGTACTTC.

This chain joins TRBV5-1 and TRBJ1-1; D unclear. V lost 2 bases and J lost 7, with 9 bases in between. The CDR3 sequence is 12 residues long. The V gene's germline CDR1 is SGHRS and CDR2 YFSETQ. CDR3 residues: CASSLDGSEAFF. DNA for the CDR3: TGCGCCAGCAGCTTAGACGGGAGTGAAGCTTTCTTT.

The chain couples TRBV6-5 to TRBJ2-1, with 11 bases matching TRBD2. This CDR3 has 14 amino acids. After removal of 7 bases from V and 10 bases from J, the junction contained 9 bases not matched to a gene. From germline, CDR1 is MNHEY and CDR2 SVGAGI. CDR3: CASTLLAGDGEQFF. For the CDR3, the DNA is TGTGCCAGCACTTTACTAGCGGGAGACGGGGAGCAGTTCTTC.

This sequence joins TRBV11-2 and TRBJ1-2; D gene ambiguous. The length of the CDR3 is 13 residues. Germline CDR1 is SGHAT and CDR2 is FQNNGV. Deletions cut 0 bases from V and 2 bases from J, with 4 bases between. The CDR3 reads CASSLDGNYGYTF. In nucleotides, the CDR3 is TGTGCCAGCAGCTTAGACGGAAACTATGGCTACACCTTC. The whole variable domain, filled in from reference TRBV11-2 and TRBJ1-2, reads EAGVAQSPRYKIIEKRQSVAFWCNPISGHATLYWYQQILGQGPKLLIQFQNNGVVDDSQLPKDRFSAERLKGVDSTLKIQPAKLEDSAVYLCASSLDGNYGYTFGSGTRLTVV.

This clone came up once. This chain uses TRBV7-9 with TRBJ2-3; TRBD2 aligns across 12 bases. CDR3 length: 16 residues. CDR1 and CDR2 (germline): SEHNR, FQNEAQ (reference sequence). J was trimmed by 4 bases and V by 3 bases; bases with no gene match: 5. The CDR3 is CASSLGRLAGADTQYF. DNA for the CDR3: TGTGCCAGCAGCTTGGGGAGACTAGCGGGAGCAGATACGCAGTATTTT.

CDR3 sequence: CASSVALAGPYEQYF. DNA for the CDR3: TGTGCCAGCAGCGTAGCACTAGCGGGACCCTACGAGCAGTACTTC. The chain combines TRBV9 with TRBJ2-7, with TRBD2 matching over 10 bases. CDR1 and CDR2 (germline): SGDLS, YYNGEE. The J segment lost 2 bases and the V segment lost 0 bases, leaving 2 bases of the junction unmatched. This CDR3 has 15 residues.

This clone was seen once. The V gene is TRBV9, the J gene TRBJ2-1; 12 positions match TRBD2. Germline V lookup: CDR1 SGDLS, CDR2 YYNGEE. The junction had 12 bases not matched to a gene; V was cut back by 4 bases and J by 10 bases. This CDR3 is built from 16 residues. This CDR3 is CASSQADLAGGWEQFF. The CDR3 DNA reads TGTGCCAGCAGCCAGGCAGACCTAGCGGGAGGGTGGGAGCAGTTCTTC.

V usage is TRBV5-6 and J usage is TRBJ2-1, with D tentatively TRBD2 (6 bases). Germline V lookup: CDR1 SGHDT, CDR2 YYEEEE. The CDR3 extends over 13 amino acids. Trimming cost V 0 bases and J 7 bases, with 8 bases left between them. CDR3 amino acids: CASSLGTMNEQFF. Here the CDR3 DNA reads TGTGCCAGCAGCTTGGGGACTATGAATGAGCAGTTCTTC.

This clone was counted a single time. The chain employs TRBV7-6 and TRBJ2-2; no clear D gene. Between the trimmed V and J ends, which lost 1 base and 3 bases, there was a span of 9 bases. This CDR3 is 15 amino acids long. CDR1 is SGHVS and CDR2 is FNYEAQ in the germline V gene. The CDR3 loop is CASSLVGTDTGELFF. CDR3 nucleotides: TGTGCCAGCAGCTTAGTGGGAACAGACACCGGGGAGCTGTTTTTT.

The chain uses TRBV20-1 and TRBJ1-1, with 7 bases identical to TRBD1. J gave up 4 bases and V 5 bases, and 1 base lay outside the gene matches. The CDR3 runs to 11 residues. CDR1 and CDR2 from the germline V gene are DFQATT and SNEGSKA (reference sequence). The CDR3 spells CSAPGGTEAFF. The CDR3 region has the DNA TGCAGTGCTCCAGGGGGCACTGAAGCTTTCTTT.

V usage is TRBV28 and J usage is TRBJ1-3; no firm D call. The CDR3 covers 15 residues. Germline CDR1 and CDR2: MDHEN and SYDVKM. Trimming took off 2 bases at V and 0 bases at J, with 8 bases between the two ends. CDR3 DNA: TGTGCCAGCAGTTTAGGGAGTTACTCTGGAAACACCATATATTTT. Translated: CASSLGSYSGNTIYF.

V and J are TRBV5-1 and TRBJ2-3, with 15 nucleotides matching TRBD2. The CDR3 covers 18 residues. The ends lost 4 bases at V and 1 base at J; junction bases unmatched: 7. CDR1 and CDR2 from the germline V gene are SGHRS and YFSETQ. The CDR3 here is CASSPGLAGGPGTDTQYF. The CDR3 bases are TGCGCCAGCAGCCCCGGACTAGCGGGGGGGCCGGGCACAGATACGCAGTATTTT.

In the case of this clone: At one end the junction does not follow the germline gene, possibly because of a read error. J is TRBJ2-2 and V is TRBV7-7, with D possibly TRBD2 on 5 matching bases. The CDR3 runs 13 residues. Looked up from germline, CDR1 is SSHAT and CDR2 is FNYEAQ (reference sequence). The CDR3 reads CASSLSGSGELFF. The CDR3 region has the DNA TGTGCTAGCAGCTTATCGGGGTCCGGGGAGCTGTTTTTT. The whole variable domain, filled in from reference TRBV7-7 and TRBJ2-2, reads GAGVSQSPRYKVTKRGQDVTLRCDPISSHATLYWYQQALGQGPEFLTYFNYEAQPDKSGLPSDRFSAERPEGSISTLTIQRTEQRDSAMYRCASSLSGSGELFFGEGSRLTVL.

The chain uses TRBV7-8 and TRBJ1-6; D is unclear. Germline V lookup: CDR1 SGHVS, CDR2 FQNEAQ. This CDR3 has 12 residues. V was shortened by 5 bases and J by 10 bases, with 9 bases between the two germline ends. The CDR3: CASSAPSSPLHF. CDR3 nucleotides: TGTGCCAGCAGCGCCCCGAGCTCACCCCTCCACTTT.

In this sample, this clone turned up once. This sequence joins TRBV5-4 and TRBJ2-7; TRBD1 agrees at 9 bases. This CDR3 region has 15 residues. CDR1 SGHNT and CDR2 YYREEE come from the germline V gene (reference sequence). V lost 7 bases to trimming and J lost 0 bases; unmatched junction nucleotides: 8. CDR3 protein: CASRGDRVSSYEQYF. The CDR3 DNA is TGTGCCAGCCGCGGGGACAGGGTGAGCTCCTACGAGCAGTACTTC.

The chain employs TRBV18 and TRBJ1-1; TRBD1 matches at 11 bases. J was trimmed by 6 bases and V by 3 bases; bases with no gene match: 0. The CDR3 sequence is 13 residues long. Per the germline V gene, CDR1 is KGHSH and CDR2 is LQKENI. The CDR3 spells CASSPGQGAEAFF. CDR3 sequence (DNA): TGTGCCAGCTCACCGGGACAGGGGGCTGAAGCTTTCTTT.

CDR3 region: CASSVVDRDYEQYF. DNA for the CDR3: TGTGCCAGCAGCGTAGTGGACAGGGACTACGAGCAGTACTTC. This sequence joins TRBV9 and TRBJ2-7; 8 bases align to TRBD1. The CDR3 has 14 amino acids. Losses at the gene ends were 0 bases for V and 3 bases for J; bases not matched to a gene: 2. Germline CDR1 is SGDLS and CDR2 is YYNGEE.

CDR3 DNA sequence: TGTGCCAGCAGCCCCTATCCGGGACAGGGCCTCACTGAAGCTTTCTTT. It yields the protein CASSPYPGQGLTEAFF. The V gene is TRBV13, the J gene TRBJ1-1, with 9 bases matching TRBD1. CDR3 length: 16 amino acids. In germline, CDR1 is PRHDT, CDR2 FYEKMQ (reference sequence). Unmatched junction bases numbered 11, after V lost 5 bases and J lost 4 bases. Full variable domain (remainder filled in from reference TRBV13 and TRBJ1-1): AAGVIQSPRHLIKEKRETATLKCYPIPRHDTVYWYQQGPGQDPQFLISFYEKMQSDKGSIPDRFSAQQFSDYHSELNMSSLELGDSALYFCASSPYPGQGLTEAFFGQGTRLTVV.

The chain links TRBV5-6 to TRBJ1-2, with D unclear. Trimming removed 0 bases at V and 8 bases at J, with 14 bases between. In germline, CDR1 is SGHDT, CDR2 YYEEEE. The CDR3 consists of 14 residues. The CDR3 here is CASSLAALRWGYTF. CDR3 DNA sequence: TGTGCCAGCAGCTTGGCAGCCCTCCGGTGGGGCTACACCTTC. Full variable domain (rest looked up from reference TRBV5-6 and TRBJ1-2): DAGVTQSPTHLIKTRGQQVTLRCSPKSGHDTVSWYQQALGQGPQFIFQYYEEEERQRGNFPDRFSGHQFPNYSSELNVNALLLGDSALYLCASSLAALRWGYTFGSGTRLTVV.

The V and J genes are TRBV9 and TRBJ2-2; 8 bases map to TRBD1. Trimming took 9 bases from V and 3 from J; bases not matched to a gene: 4. CDR3 length equals 13 residues. The germline gives CDR1 SGDLS, CDR2 YYNGEE. Here the CDR3 DNA reads TGTGCCACAGGGACAGGCTACACCGGGGAGCTGTTTTTT. Residues: CATGTGYTGELFF.